The present T cell receptor (beta chain) was sequenced within a study of T cell changes during pregnancy in multiple sclerosis. Measured with immunoSEQ multiplex PCR; TCRdb has only the in-frame clones, and not every one. Here the sample spans 60,000 to 75,000 clones, approximately 91% being singletons. The CDR3 has 12 amino acids. Germline CDR1 SGHVS, CDR2 FNYEAQ. Trimming cost V 1 base and J 7 bases, with 8 bases left between them. This TCR derives from a female donor with multiple sclerosis, enrolled in a pregnancy study. Sequenced material: peripheral blood, taken in the third trimester of pregnancy. The chain employs TRBV7-6 and TRBJ2-7; a possible D gene is TRBD2 (5 bases). The DNA of the CDR3 is TGTGCCAGCAGCTTAGATCGAGGGGAGCAGTACTTC. Translating it yields CASSLDRGEQYF.